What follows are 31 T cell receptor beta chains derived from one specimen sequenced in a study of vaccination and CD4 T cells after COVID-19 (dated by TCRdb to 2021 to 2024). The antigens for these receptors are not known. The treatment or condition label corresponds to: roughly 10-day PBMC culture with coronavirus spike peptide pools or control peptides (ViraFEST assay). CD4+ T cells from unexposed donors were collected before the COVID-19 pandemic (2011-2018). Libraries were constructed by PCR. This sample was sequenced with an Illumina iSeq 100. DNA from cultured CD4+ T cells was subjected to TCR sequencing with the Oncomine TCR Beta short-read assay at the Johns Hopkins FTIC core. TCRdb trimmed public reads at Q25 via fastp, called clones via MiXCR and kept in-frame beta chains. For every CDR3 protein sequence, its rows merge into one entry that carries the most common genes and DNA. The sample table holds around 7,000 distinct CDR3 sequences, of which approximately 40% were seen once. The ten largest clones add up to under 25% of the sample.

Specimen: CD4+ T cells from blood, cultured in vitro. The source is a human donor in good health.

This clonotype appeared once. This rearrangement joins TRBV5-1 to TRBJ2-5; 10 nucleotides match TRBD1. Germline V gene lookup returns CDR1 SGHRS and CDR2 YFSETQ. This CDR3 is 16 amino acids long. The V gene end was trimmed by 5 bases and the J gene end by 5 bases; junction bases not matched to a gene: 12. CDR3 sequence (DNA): TGCGCCAGCAGTTTCCCCCCGGGACAGGGGTGGGAGACCCAGTACTTC. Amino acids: CASSFPPGQGWETQYF.

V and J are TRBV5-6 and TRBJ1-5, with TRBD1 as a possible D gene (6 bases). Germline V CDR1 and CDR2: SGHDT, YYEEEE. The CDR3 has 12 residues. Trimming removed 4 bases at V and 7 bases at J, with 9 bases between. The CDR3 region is CASSHQGQPQHF. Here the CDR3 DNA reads TGTGCCAGCAGCCATCAGGGGCAGCCCCAGCATTTT.

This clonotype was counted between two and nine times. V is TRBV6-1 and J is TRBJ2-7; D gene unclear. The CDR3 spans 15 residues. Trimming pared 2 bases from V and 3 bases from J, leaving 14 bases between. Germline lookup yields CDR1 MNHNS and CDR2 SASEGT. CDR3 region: CASSESPRSNYEQYF. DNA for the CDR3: TGTGCCAGCAGTGAAAGTCCGCGGTCAAACTACGAGCAGTACTTC.

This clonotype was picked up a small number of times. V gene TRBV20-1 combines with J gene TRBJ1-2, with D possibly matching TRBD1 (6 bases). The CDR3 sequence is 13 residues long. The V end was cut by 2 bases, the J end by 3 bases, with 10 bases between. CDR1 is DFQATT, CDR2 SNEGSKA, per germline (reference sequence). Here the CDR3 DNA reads TGCAGTGCTAGATCGGGGGGCGACTATGGCTACACCTTC. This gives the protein CSARSGGDYGYTF.

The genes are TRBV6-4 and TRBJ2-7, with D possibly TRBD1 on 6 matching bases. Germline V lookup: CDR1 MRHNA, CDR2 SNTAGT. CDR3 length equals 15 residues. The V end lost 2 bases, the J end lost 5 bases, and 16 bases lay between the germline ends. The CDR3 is CASSDRRQGTDEQYF. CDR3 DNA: TGTGCCAGCAGTGACAGGAGGCAGGGGACCGACGAGCAGTACTTC.

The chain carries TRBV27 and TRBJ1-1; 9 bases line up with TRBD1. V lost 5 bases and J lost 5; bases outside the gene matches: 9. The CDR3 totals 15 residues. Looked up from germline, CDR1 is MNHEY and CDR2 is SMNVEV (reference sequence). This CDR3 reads CASSVRGGTGTEAFF. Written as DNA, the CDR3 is TGTGCCAGCAGTGTCCGAGGGGGGACAGGGACTGAAGCTTTCTTT.

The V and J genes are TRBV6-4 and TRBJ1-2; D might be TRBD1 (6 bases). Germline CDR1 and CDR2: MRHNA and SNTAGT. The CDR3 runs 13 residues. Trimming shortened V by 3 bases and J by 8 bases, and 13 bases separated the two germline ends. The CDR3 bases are TGTGCCAGCAGTGAGTCAGGGGCTAAAGGCTACACCTTC. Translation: CASSESGAKGYTF.

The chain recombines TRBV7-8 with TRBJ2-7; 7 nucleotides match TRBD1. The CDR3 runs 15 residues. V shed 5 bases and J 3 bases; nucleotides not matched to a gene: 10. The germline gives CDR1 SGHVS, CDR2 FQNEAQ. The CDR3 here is CASSTIGAGGYEQYF. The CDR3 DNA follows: TGTGCCAGCAGCACTATCGGGGCAGGGGGCTACGAGCAGTACTTC.

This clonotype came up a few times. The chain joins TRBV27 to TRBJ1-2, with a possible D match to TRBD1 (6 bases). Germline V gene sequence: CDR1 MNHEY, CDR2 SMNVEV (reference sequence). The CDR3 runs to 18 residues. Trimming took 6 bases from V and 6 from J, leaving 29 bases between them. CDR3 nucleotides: TGTGCCAGCAGCCGAAAACCTCGGGACAAAGGAGATCAGCATGGCTACACCTTC. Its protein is CASSRKPRDKGDQHGYTF.

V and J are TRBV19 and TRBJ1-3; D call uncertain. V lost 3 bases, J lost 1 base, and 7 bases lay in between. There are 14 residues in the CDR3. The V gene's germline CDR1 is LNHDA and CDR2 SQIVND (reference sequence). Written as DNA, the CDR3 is TGTGCCAGTAGTATGAGGGAATCTGGAAACACCATATATTTT. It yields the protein CASSMRESGNTIYF.

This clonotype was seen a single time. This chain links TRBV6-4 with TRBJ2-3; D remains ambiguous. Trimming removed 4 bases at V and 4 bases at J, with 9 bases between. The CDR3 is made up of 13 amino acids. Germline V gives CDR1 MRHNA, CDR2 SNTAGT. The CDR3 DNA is TGTGCCAGCAGTGCGACCCCCCCAGATACGCAGTATTTT. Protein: CASSATPPDTQYF.

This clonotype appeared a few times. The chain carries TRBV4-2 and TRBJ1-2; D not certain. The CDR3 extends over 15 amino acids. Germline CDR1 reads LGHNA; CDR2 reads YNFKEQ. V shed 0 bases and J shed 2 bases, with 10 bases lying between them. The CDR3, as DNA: TGTGCCAGCAGCCAAGATTTGGGTTTCAACTATGGCTACACCTTC. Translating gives CASSQDLGFNYGYTF.

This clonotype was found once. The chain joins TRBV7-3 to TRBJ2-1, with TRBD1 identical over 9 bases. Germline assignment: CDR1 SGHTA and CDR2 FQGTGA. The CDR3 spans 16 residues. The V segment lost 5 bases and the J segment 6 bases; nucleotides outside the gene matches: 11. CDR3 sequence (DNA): TGTGCCAGCAGCCCGTCCGGGACAGGGAGCCCCAATGAGCAGTTCTTC. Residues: CASSPSGTGSPNEQFF.

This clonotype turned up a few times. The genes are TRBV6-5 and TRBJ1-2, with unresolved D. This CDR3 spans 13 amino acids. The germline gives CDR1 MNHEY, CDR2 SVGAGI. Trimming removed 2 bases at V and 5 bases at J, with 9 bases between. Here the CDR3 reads CASSYGQSYGYTF. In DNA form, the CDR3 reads TGTGCCAGCAGTTACGGTCAGTCTTATGGCTACACCTTC.

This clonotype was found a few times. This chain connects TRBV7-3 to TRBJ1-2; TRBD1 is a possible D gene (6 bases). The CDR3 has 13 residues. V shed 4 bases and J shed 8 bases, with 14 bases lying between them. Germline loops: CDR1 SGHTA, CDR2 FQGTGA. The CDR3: CASSYGGLGGYTF. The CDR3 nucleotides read TGTGCCAGCAGCTACGGGGGGCTGGGCGGCTACACCTTC.

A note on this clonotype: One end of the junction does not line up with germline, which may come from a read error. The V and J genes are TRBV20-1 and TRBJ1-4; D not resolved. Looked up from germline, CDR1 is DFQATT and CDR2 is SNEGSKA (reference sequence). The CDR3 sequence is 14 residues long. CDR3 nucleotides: TGCAGTGCTGGAGACGGTTCAACTAATGAAAAACTGTTTTTT. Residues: CSAGDGSTNEKLFF.

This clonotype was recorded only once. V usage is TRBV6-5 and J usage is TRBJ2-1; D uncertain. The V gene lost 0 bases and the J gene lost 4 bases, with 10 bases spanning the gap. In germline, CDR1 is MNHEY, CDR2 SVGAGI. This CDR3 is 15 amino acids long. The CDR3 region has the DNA TGTGCCAGCAGTTACTCGGCAGGCAAGTACAATGAGCAGTTCTTC. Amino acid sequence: CASSYSAGKYNEQFF.

The CDR3 is CATSDSSGGRYNEQFF. The CDR3 coding sequence is TGTGCCACCAGTGATTCTAGCGGGGGCCGGTACAATGAGCAGTTCTTC. The chain has TRBV24-1 and TRBJ2-1; 10 bases agree with TRBD2. This CDR3 contains 16 residues. From germline, CDR1 is KGHDR and CDR2 SFDVKD. J was trimmed by 4 bases and V by 2 bases; bases with no gene match: 4.

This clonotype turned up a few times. The CDR3 loop reads CASKGAGSRESIEKLFF. The CDR3 coding sequence is TGTGCCAGCAAGGGGGCAGGGTCAAGGGAGAGTATTGAAAAACTGTTTTTT. The rearrangement links TRBV21-1 to TRBJ1-4; the table assigns TRBD1, which was not confirmed against the DNA. TRBV21-1 is a recognized pseudogene. The length of the CDR3 is 17 residues.

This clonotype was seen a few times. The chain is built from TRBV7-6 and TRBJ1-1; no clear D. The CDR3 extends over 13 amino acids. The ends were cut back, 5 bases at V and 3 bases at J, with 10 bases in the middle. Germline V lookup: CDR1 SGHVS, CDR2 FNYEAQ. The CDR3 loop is CASSPDIYTEAFF. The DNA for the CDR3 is TGTGCCAGCAGCCCTGACATATACACTGAAGCTTTCTTT.

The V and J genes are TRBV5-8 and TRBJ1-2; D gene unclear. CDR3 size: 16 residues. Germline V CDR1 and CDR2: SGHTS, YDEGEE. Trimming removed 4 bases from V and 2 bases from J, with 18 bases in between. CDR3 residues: CASSALGRHENYGYTF. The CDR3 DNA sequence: TGTGCCAGCAGCGCCCTAGGACGGCACGAAAACTATGGCTACACCTTC.

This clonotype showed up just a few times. CDR3 protein: CASSAREAGSHQPQHF. The CDR3 DNA follows: TGTGCCAGCAGTGCCAGGGAGGCGGGTTCCCATCAGCCCCAGCATTTT. The V and J genes are TRBV6-1 and TRBJ1-5; the D gene is possibly TRBD1 (5 bases). Per germline, CDR1 MNHNS and CDR2 SASEGT. V lost 4 bases to trimming and J lost 5 bases, with 18 bases between them. The CDR3 runs to 16 residues.

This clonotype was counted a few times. The CDR3 reads CASSEGELNTEAFF. CDR3 DNA sequence: TGTGCCAGCAGTGAGGGGGAACTGAACACTGAAGCTTTCTTT. The gene calls are TRBV2 and TRBJ1-1; possibly TRBD1 for D (5 bases). The germline V gene has CDR1 SNHLY and CDR2 FYNNEI. Trimming cost V 3 bases and J 0 bases, with 8 bases left between them. The CDR3 consists of 14 residues.

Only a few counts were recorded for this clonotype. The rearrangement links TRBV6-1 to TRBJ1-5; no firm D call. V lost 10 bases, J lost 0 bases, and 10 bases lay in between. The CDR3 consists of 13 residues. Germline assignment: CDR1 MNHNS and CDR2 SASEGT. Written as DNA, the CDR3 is TGTGCCATTAAGACGGGTAGCAATCAGCCCCAGCATTTT. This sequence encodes CAIKTGSNQPQHF.

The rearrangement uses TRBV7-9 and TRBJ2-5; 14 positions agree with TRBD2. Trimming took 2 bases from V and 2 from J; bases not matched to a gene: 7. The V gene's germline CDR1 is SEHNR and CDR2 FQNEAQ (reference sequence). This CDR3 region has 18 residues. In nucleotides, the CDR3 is TGTGCCAGCAGCTTAAGGGGGACTAGCGGGGGAGTACAAGAGACCCAGTACTTC. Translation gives CASSLRGTSGGVQETQYF.

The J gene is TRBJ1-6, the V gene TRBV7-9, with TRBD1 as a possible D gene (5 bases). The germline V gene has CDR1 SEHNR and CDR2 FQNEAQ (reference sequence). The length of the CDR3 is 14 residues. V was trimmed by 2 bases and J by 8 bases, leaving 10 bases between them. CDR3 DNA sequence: TGTGCCAGCAGCTTATTGCAGGGCGATTCACCCCTCCACTTT. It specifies CASSLLQGDSPLHF.

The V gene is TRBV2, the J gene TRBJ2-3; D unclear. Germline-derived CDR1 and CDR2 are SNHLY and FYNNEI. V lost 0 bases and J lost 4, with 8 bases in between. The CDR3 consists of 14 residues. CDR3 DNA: TGTGCCAGCAGTGAAGCGATAACCCCAGATACGCAGTATTTT. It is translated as CASSEAITPDTQYF.

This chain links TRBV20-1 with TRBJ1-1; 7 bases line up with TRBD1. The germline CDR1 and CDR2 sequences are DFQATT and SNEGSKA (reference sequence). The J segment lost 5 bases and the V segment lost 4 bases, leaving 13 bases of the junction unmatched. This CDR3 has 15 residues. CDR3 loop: CSAKPPYTGETEAFF. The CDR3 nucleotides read TGCAGTGCTAAGCCCCCCTATACAGGGGAAACTGAAGCTTTCTTT.

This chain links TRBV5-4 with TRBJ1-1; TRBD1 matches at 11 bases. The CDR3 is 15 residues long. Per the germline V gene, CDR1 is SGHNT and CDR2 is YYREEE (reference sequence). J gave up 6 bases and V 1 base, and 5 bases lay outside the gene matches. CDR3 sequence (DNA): TGTGCCAGCAGCTTGTCCCGGGACAGGGGGGCTGAAGCTTTCTTT. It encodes CASSLSRDRGAEAFF. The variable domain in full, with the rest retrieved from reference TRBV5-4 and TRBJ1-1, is ETGVTQSPTHLIKTRGQQVTLRCSSQSGHNTVSWYQQALGQGPQFIFQYYREEENGRGNFPPRFSGLQFPNYSSELNVNALELDDSALYLCASSLSRDRGAEAFFGQGTRLTVV.

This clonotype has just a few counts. The CDR3 sequence: CASSRTGNYGYTF. CDR3 DNA: TGTGCCAGCAGTAGGACAGGGAACTATGGCTACACCTTC. The chain is built from TRBV6-1 and TRBJ1-2; 8 bases fit TRBD1. The CDR3 runs 13 residues. V was clipped by 5 bases and J by 2 bases; unmatched bases: 1. CDR1 is MNHNS and CDR2 is SASEGT in the germline V gene.

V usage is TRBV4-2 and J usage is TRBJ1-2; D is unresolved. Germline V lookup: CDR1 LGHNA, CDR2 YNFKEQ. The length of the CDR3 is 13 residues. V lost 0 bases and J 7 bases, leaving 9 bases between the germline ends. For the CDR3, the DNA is TGTGCCAGCAGCCAAGAACGGATCTGTGGCTACACCTTC. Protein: CASSQERICGYTF.